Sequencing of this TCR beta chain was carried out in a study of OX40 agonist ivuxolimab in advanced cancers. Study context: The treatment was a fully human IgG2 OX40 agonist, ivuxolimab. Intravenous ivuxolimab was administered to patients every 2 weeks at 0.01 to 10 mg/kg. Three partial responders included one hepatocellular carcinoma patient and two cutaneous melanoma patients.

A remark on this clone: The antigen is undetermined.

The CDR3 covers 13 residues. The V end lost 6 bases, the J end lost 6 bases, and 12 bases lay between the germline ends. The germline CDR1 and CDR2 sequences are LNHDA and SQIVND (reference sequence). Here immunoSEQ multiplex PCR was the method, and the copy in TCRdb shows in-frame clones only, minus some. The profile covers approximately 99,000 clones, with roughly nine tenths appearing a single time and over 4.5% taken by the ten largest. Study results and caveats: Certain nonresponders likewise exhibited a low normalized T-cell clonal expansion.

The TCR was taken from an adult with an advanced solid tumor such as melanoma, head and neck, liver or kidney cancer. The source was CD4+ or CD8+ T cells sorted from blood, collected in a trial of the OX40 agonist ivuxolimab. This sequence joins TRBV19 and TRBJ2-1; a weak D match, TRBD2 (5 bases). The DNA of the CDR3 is TGTGCCAGTAGAGGGCTAGCATCCAATGAGCAGTTCTTC. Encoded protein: CASRGLASNEQFF.